Following are 10 T cell receptor beta chains from one sample sequenced in a study of T cells in localized non-small cell lung cancer. Measured with immunoSEQ multiplex PCR; TCRdb has only the in-frame clones, and not every one. The repertoire holds tens of thousands of clones, with about 85% as singletons. This specimen consisted of peripheral blood, obtained before any cancer treatment. These receptors were taken from a female donor at least 60 years old with stage II squamous cell lung carcinoma.

The V and J genes are TRBV6-6 and TRBJ1-2; possibly TRBD1 for D (6 bases). There are 14 residues in the CDR3. V was cut by 3 bases and J by 8 bases, with 16 bases left in between. Germline V CDR1 and CDR2: MNHNY, SVGAGI (reference sequence). The CDR3 reads CASSYGTGAEGYTF. In DNA form, the CDR3 reads TGTGCCAGCAGTTATGGGACGGGGGCAGAGGGCTACACCTTC.

The chain couples TRBV5-1 to TRBJ2-3; TRBD2 might be the D (6 bases). Germline CDR1 and CDR2: SGHRS and YFSETQ. Trimming cost V 2 bases and J 3 bases, with 13 bases left between them. CDR3 length equals 15 residues. The CDR3 here is CASSFGGLQTDTQYF. CDR3 bases: TGCGCCAGCAGCTTCGGGGGACTCCAGACAGATACGCAGTATTTT.

The chain couples TRBV5-5 to TRBJ2-6, with D uncertain. The germline CDR1 and CDR2 sequences are SGHKS and YYEKEE (reference sequence). Between the trimmed V and J ends, which lost 2 bases and 0 bases, there was a span of 9 bases. The CDR3 covers 16 residues. CDR3 DNA sequence: TGTGCCAGCAGCTTCGGCCCTAGCTCTGGGGCCAACGTCCTGACTTTC. This encodes CASSFGPSSGANVLTF.

The chain joins TRBV6-6 to TRBJ2-7; weak D call: TRBD1 (5 bases). The CDR3 is 15 amino acids. Germline V gene lookup returns CDR1 MNHNY and CDR2 SVGAGI (reference sequence). V was trimmed by 2 bases and J by 1 base, leaving 12 bases between them. CDR3 bases: TGTGCCAGCAGTTACGGGGCAGGCCGTTCCTACGAGCAGTACTTC. As protein: CASSYGAGRSYEQYF.

This rearrangement joins TRBV27 to TRBJ1-3, with D possibly being TRBD1 (6 bases). The CDR3 is made up of 16 amino acids. The V end lost 0 bases, the J end lost 0 bases, and 9 bases lay between the germline ends. CDR1 and CDR2 from the germline V gene are MNHEY and SMNVEV (reference sequence). The CDR3 nucleotides read TGTGCCAGCAGTTTATCGGGAGGGGGCTCTGGAAACACCATATATTTT. Encoded protein: CASSLSGGGSGNTIYF.

J is TRBJ2-5 and V is TRBV2; TRBD1 matches at 7 bases. The DNA end is more similar to TRBJ2-7, so the J call may be wrong. This CDR3 region has 15 residues. Germline loops: CDR1 SNHLY, CDR2 FYNNEI. The CDR3 loop is CASRPAGGTLYEQYF. CDR3 bases: TGTGCCAGCAGGCCCGCAGGGGGAACTCTCTACGAGCAGTACTTC.

The chain has TRBV5-1 and TRBJ1-4; TRBD1 aligns across 7 bases. V was pared by 4 bases and J by 6 bases, with 15 bases of the junction left unmatched. The CDR3 is made up of 17 amino acids. Per germline, CDR1 SGHRS and CDR2 YFSETQ. This CDR3 reads CASSASRGGGGDEKLFF. CDR3 bases: TGCGCCAGCAGCGCCTCCCGTGGAGGGGGCGGTGATGAAAAACTGTTTTTT.

J is TRBJ2-5 and V is TRBV5-1; D is possibly TRBD1 or TRBD2 (5 bases each). V was trimmed by 6 bases and J by 3 bases, leaving 12 bases between them. Germline V CDR1 and CDR2: SGHRS, YFSETQ. This CDR3 contains 13 residues. The CDR3 nucleotides read TGCGCCAGCACCTACGGGGCAGAAGAGACCCAGTACTTC. Amino acids: CASTYGAEETQYF.

The rearrangement uses TRBV7-8 and TRBJ1-2; D not resolved. The CDR3 has 14 amino acids. The germline CDR1 and CDR2 sequences are SGHVS and FQNEAQ. The V end was cut by 1 base, the J end by 8 bases, with 14 bases between. The CDR3 sequence: CASSLGDLTLGYTF. As DNA, the CDR3 is TGTGCCAGCAGCTTAGGTGACCTTACGCTGGGCTACACCTTC.

The chain carries TRBV6-1 and TRBJ1-2; 8 bases align to TRBD1. This CDR3 has 13 residues. V dropped 4 bases and J dropped 6; count of bases not matched to a gene: 4. Looked up from germline, CDR1 is MNHNS and CDR2 is SASEGT. The CDR3 DNA follows: TGTGCCAGCAGTGGGGACAGGATAAATGGCTACACCTTC. This sequence encodes CASSGDRINGYTF.